The rows below give T cell receptor beta chains drawn from one sample of a study of low-dose radiotherapy and immunotherapy resistance in tumors. One entry per CDR3 protein, called by TCRdb with MiXCR from the reads. The sample contains 80,000 or so distinct CDR3 sequences, about 17% of which appear only once. Source: PBMCs, taken after low-dose radiotherapy plus immunotherapy. The receptors here all came from a male donor with prostate cancer. The CDR3 runs from the conserved cysteine through the conserved F or W. The D gene is left open where the match is weak. The size field is filled for only some rows; it gives once, few, many or a size class.

J: TRBJ1-2; size: -; V: TRBV19; D: -; CDR3: CASSMGGIYGYTF; DNA: TGTGCCAGTAGTATGGGAGGCATCTATGGCTACACCTTC
J: TRBJ1-4; size: many; V: TRBV20-1; D: TRBD1; CDR3: CSARDAKGAATNEKLFF; DNA: TGCAGTGCTAGAGATGCCAAGGGGGCCGCAACTAATGAAAAACTGTTTTTT
J: TRBJ2-2; size: many; V: TRBV11-2; D: TRBD1; CDR3: CASSDRATNTGELFF; DNA: TGTGCCAGCTCGGACAGGGCTACGAACACCGGGGAGCTGTTTTTT
J: TRBJ2-5; size: many; V: TRBV5-1; D: TRBD2; CDR3: CASSLSPSGAQETQYF; DNA: TGCGCCAGCAGCTTGTCGCCTAGCGGGGCTCAAGAGACCCAGTACTTC
J: TRBJ2-7; size: many; V: TRBV7-9; D: -; CDR3: CASSPPSDYEQYF; DNA: TGTGCCAGCAGCCCCCCTTCGGACTACGAGCAGTACTTC
J: TRBJ2-1; size: many; V: TRBV4-1; D: -; CDR3: CASSRPAGSGNEQFF; DNA: TGCGCCAGCAGCCGCCCTGCAGGCTCCGGGAATGAGCAGTTCTTC
J: TRBJ1-1; size: many; V: TRBV5-1; D: -; CDR3: CASSGQASEAFF; DNA: TGCGCCAGCAGCGGTCAGGCCTCAGAAGCTTTCTTT
J: TRBJ2-7; size: many; V: TRBV29-1; D: -; CDR3: CSVRSSYEQYF; DNA: TGCAGCGTTAGGAGCTCCTACGAGCAGTACTTC
J: TRBJ2-7; size: many; V: TRBV20-1; D: TRBD2; CDR3: CSVVTTSGYEQYF; DNA: TGCAGTGTTGTCACGACTAGCGGGTACGAGCAGTACTTC
J: TRBJ2-1; size: many; V: TRBV19; D: -; CDR3: CASSPGWRNEQFF; DNA: TGTGCCAGTAGCCCAGGGTGGAGGAATGAGCAGTTCTTC
J: TRBJ2-6; size: many; V: TRBV5-1; D: -; CDR3: CASSLWGISGANVLTF; DNA: TGTGCCAGCAGCTTGTGGGGAATCTCTGGGGCCAACGTCCTGACTTTC
J: TRBJ1-1; size: many; V: TRBV6-2/TRBV6-3; D: -; CDR3: CASSYHGRGHTEAFF; DNA: TGTGCCAGCAGTTACCATGGGCGGGGGCACACTGAAGCTTTCTTT
J: TRBJ2-7; size: -; V: TRBV2; D: TRBD2; CDR3: CASSQEIVAGGSYEQYF; DNA: TGTGCCAGCAGCCAGGAGATCGTAGCGGGAGGCTCCTACGAGCAGTACTTC
J: TRBJ1-6; size: many; V: TRBV4-3; D: -; CDR3: CASSHLFGLNSPLHF; DNA: TGCGCCAGCAGCCACCTCTTTGGGCTAAATTCACCCCTCCACTTT
J: TRBJ2-6; size: -; V: TRBV5-1; D: -; CDR3: CASSFQGSGANVLTF; DNA: TGCGCCAGCAGCTTCCAGGGGTCCGGGGCCAACGTCCTGACTTTC
J: TRBJ2-7; size: many; V: TRBV27; D: TRBD2; CDR3: CASSPGGGTYEQYF; DNA: TGTGCCAGCAGCCCAGGCGGGGGAACCTACGAGCAGTACTTC
J: TRBJ2-1; size: many; V: TRBV4-1; D: TRBD2; CDR3: CASSQEPFSGRFDNEQFF; DNA: TGCGCCAGCAGCCAAGAACCTTTTAGCGGGAGATTCGACAATGAGCAGTTCTTC